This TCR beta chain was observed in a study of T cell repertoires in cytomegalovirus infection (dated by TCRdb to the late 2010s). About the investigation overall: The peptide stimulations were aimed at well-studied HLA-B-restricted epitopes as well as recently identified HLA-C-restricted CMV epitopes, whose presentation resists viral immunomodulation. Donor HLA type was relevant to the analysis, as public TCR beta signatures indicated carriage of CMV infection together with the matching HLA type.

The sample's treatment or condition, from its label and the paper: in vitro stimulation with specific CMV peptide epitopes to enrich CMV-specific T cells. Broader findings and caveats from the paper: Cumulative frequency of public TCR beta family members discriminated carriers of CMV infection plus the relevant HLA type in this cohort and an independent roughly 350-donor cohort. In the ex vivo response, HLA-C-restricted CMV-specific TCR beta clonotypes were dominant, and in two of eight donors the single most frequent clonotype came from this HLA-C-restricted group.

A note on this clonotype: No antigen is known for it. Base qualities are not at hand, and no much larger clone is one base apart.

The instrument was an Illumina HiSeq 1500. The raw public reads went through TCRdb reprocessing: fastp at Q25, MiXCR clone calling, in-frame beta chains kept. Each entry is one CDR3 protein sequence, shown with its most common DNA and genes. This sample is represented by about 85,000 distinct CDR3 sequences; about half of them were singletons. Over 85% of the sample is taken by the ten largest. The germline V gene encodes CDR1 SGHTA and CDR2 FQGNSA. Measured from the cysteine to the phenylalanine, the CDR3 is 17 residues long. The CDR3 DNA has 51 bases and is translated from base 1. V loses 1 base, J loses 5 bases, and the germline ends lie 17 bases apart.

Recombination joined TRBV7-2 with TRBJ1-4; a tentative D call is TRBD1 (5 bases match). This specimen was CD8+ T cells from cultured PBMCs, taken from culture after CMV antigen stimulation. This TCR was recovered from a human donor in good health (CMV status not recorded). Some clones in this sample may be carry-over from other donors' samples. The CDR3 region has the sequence CASSLEVVGVRNEKLFF. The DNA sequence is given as TGTGCCAGCAGCTTAGAAGTTGTGGGGGTCCGGAATGAAAAACTGTTTTTT.